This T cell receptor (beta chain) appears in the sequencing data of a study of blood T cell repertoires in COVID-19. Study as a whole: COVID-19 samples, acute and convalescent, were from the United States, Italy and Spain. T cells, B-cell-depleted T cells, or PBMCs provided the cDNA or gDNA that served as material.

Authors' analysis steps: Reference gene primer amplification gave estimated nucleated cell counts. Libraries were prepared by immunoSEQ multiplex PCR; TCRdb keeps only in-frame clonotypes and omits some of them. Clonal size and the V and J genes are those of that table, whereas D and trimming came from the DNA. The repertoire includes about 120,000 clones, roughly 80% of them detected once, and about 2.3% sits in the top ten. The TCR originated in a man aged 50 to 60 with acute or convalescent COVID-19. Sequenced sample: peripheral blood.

The CDR3 spells CASSLGTKTQNYGYTF. The CDR3 DNA reads TGCGCCAGCAGCTTGGGCACCAAAACCCAGAACTATGGCTACACCTTC. The V gene is TRBV5-1, the J gene TRBJ1-2; no firm D call. The CDR3 contains 16 residues. Deletions cut 0 bases from V and 2 bases from J, with 14 bases between. Germline V CDR1 and CDR2: SGHRS, YFSETQ.